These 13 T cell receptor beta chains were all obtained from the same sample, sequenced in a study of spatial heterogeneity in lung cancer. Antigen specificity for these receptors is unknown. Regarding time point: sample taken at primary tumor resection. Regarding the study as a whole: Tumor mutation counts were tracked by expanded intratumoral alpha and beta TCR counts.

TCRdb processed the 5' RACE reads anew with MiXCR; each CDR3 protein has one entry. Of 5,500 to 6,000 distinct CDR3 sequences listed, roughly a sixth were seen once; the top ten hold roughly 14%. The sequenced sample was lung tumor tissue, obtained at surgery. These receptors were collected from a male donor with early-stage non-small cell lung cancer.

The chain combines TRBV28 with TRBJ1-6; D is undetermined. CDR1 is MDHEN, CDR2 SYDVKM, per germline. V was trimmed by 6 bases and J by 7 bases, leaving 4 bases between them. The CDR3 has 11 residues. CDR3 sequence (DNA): TGTGCCAGCAGAGGGAATTCACCCCTCCACTTT. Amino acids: CASRGNSPLHF.

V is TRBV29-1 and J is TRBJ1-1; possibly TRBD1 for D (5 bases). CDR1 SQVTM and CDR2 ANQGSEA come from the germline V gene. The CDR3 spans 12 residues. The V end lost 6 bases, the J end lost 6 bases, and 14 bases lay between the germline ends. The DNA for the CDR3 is TGCAGCGTCGCGGACATGAATGCTGAAGCTTTCTTT. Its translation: CSVADMNAEAFF.

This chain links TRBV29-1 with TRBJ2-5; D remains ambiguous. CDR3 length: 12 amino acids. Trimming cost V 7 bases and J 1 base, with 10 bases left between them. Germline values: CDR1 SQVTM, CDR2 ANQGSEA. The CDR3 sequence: CSGSPSQETQYF. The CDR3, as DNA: TGCAGCGGATCACCGAGCCAAGAGACCCAGTACTTC.

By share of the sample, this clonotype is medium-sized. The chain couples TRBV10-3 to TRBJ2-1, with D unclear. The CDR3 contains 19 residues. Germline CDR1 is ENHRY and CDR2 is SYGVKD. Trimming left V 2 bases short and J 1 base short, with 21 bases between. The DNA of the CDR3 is TGTGCCATCAGTGAGGTGACCCAAGGTTCAGGTCATTCCTACAATGAGCAGTTCTTC. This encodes CAISEVTQGSGHSYNEQFF.

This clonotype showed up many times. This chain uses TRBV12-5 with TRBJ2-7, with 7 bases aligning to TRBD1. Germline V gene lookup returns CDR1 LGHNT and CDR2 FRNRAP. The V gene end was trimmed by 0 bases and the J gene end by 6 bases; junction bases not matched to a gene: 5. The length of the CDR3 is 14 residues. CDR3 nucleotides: TGTGCTAGTGGTTTGGTCGGGACAGCTCGCGAGCAGTACTTC. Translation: CASGLVGTAREQYF.

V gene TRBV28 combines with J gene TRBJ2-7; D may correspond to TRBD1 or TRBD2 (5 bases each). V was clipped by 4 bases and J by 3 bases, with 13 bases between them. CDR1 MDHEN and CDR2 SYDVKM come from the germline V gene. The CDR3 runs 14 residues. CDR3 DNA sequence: TGTGCCAGCAGTTCCGGGGACGGATACTACGAGCAGTACTTC. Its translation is CASSSGDGYYEQYF.

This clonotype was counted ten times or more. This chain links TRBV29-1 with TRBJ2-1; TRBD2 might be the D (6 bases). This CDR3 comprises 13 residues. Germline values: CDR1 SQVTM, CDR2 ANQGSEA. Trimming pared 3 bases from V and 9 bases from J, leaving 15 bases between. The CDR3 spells CSVDHPSVTEQFF. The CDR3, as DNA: TGCAGCGTTGACCACCCTAGCGTCACTGAGCAGTTCTTC.

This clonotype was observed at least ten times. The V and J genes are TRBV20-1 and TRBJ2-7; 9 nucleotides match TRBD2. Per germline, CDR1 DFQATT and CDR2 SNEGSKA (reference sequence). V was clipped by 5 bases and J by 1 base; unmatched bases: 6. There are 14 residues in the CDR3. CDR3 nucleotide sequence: TGCAGTGCTCGCTGGGCGGGGGGGTCCTACGAGCAGTACTTC. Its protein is CSARWAGGSYEQYF.

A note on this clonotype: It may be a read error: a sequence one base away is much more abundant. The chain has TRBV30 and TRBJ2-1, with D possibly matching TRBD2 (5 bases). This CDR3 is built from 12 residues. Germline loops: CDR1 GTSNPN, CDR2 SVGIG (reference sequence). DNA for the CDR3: TGTGCCTGGCTTACTAGAAGCAATGAGCGGTTCTTC. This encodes CAWLTRSNERFF.

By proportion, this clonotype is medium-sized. The CDR3 reads CASSPQEGSGAFF. CDR3 nucleotides: TGTGCCAGCAGCCCCCAGGAGGGGAGTGGAGCTTTCTTT. The chain carries TRBV7-8 and TRBJ1-1, with D possibly being TRBD1 (5 bases). The V end lost 5 bases, the J end lost 10 bases, and 17 bases lay between the germline ends. This CDR3 is built from 13 residues. CDR1 SGHVS and CDR2 FQNEAQ come from the germline V gene.

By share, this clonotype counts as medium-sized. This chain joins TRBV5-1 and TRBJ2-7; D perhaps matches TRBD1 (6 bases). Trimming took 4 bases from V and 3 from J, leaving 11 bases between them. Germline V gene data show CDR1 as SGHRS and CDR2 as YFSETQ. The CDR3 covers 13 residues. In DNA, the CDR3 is TGCGCCAGCAGCCGCGGACAGAGCTACGAGCAGTACTTC. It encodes CASSRGQSYEQYF.

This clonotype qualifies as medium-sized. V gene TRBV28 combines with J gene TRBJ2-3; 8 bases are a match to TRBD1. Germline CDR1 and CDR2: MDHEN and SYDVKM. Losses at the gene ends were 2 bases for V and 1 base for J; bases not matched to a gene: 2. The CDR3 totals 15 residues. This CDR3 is CASSLEQGGTDTQYF. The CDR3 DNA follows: TGTGCCAGCAGTTTAGAACAGGGGGGCACAGATACGCAGTATTTT.

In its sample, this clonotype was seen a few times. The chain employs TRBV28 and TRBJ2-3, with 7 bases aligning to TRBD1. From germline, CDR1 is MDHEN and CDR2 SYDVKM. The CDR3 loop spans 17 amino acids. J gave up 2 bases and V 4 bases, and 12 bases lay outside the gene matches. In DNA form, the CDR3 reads TGTGCCAGCAGTTCCACGAATGAGGGACAGCCCACAGATACGCAGTATTTT. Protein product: CASSSTNEGQPTDTQYF.